What follows are 5 T cell receptor beta chains derived from one specimen sequenced in a study of STAT5B mutations in CD4+ large granular lymphocyte leukemia (dated by TCRdb to the early 2020s). The library was obtained by the immunoSEQ multiplex PCR assay. TCRdb holds this immuneACCESS table with in-frame rearrangements only. Some clones are missing; in checked studies, unresolved V genes explain under half, and the rest has no known cause. For this sample the table gives roughly 48,000 clones, of which about 70% were detected only once. The top ten constitute over 1.5% of the sample. Source material: CD4+ T cells from blood buffy coats. The receptors were gathered from a human donor in good health.

The rearrangement links TRBV7-9 to TRBJ1-1, with D perhaps matching TRBD1 (5 bases). Trimming cost V 8 bases and J 1 base, with 11 bases left between them. The germline V gene encodes CDR1 SEHNR and CDR2 FQNEAQ (reference sequence). The CDR3 spans 13 residues. The CDR3 loop reads CASVRQKNTEAFF. CDR3 bases: TGTGCCAGCGTCAGACAGAAGAACACTGAAGCTTTCTTT.

The chain joins TRBV21-1 to TRBJ1-3; TRBD1 is the table's D call, not checked against the DNA. TRBV21-1 is tagged as a pseudogene. This CDR3 is 17 amino acids long. The CDR3 nucleotides read TGTGCCAGCAGCAAAGCCCACAGGGGTCGCTCTGGAAACACCATATATTTT. Translated: CASSKAHRGRSGNTIYF.

The CDR3 here is CASSDQGGAYNEQFF. CDR3 DNA: TGTGCCAGCAGCGACCAAGGGGGGGCCTACAATGAGCAGTTCTTC. The chain combines TRBV6-5 with TRBJ2-1; a possible D gene is TRBD2 (7 bases). V lost 6 bases to trimming and J lost 2 bases, with 14 bases between them. The germline gives CDR1 MNHEY, CDR2 SVGAGI. This CDR3 is built from 15 residues.

The J gene is TRBJ2-2, the V gene TRBV7-2; D unclear. The V end lost 1 base, the J end lost 4 bases, and 7 bases lay between the germline ends. Germline V gene data show CDR1 as SGHTA and CDR2 as FQGNSA. CDR3 length: 14 amino acids. The CDR3 coding sequence is TGTGCCAGCAGCTTAGTTTTTCTCACCGGGGAGCTGTTTTTT. Its protein is CASSLVFLTGELFF.

This CDR3 is CASSEDRHSSRNYGYTF. In nucleotides, the CDR3 is TGTGCCAGCAGCGAGGACAGGCACTCCTCCCGGAACTATGGCTACACCTTC. V usage is TRBV5-6 and J usage is TRBJ1-2, with 7 bases matching TRBD1. Germline V gene data show CDR1 as SGHDT and CDR2 as YYEEEE. V lost 4 bases to trimming and J lost 2 bases; unmatched junction nucleotides: 14. The CDR3 consists of 17 residues.